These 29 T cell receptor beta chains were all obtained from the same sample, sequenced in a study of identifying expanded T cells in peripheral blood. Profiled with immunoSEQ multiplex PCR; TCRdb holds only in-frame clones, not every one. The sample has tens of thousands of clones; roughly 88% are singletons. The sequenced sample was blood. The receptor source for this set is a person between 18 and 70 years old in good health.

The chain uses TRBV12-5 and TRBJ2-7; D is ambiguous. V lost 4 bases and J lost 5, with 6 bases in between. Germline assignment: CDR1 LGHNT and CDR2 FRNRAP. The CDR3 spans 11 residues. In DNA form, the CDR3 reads TGTGCTAGTGGTTGGGATGACGAGCAGTACTTC. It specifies CASGWDDEQYF.

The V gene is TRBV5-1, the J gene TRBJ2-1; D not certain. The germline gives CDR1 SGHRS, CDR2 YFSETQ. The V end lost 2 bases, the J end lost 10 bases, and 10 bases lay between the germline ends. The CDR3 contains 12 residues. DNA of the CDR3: TGCGCCAGCAGCTTTACGAACCTCGAGCAGTTCTTC. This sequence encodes CASSFTNLEQFF.

In DNA, the CDR3 is TGTGCCAGCAGCTTGCTGGCAGCCACAAATTCACCCCTCCACTTT. Amino acids: CASSLLAATNSPLHF. The chain couples TRBV7-2 to TRBJ1-6; D remains ambiguous. V lost 3 bases to trimming and J lost 7 bases, with 13 bases between them. CDR1 is SGHTA, CDR2 FQGNSA, per germline. CDR3 length equals 15 residues.

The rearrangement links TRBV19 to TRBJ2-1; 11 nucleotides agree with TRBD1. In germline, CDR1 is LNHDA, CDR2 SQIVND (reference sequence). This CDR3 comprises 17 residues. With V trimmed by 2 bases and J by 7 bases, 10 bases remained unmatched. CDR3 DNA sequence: TGTGCCAGTAGTATAAACTCCGGACAGGGGGCTAAAAATGAGCAGTTCTTC. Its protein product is CASSINSGQGAKNEQFF.

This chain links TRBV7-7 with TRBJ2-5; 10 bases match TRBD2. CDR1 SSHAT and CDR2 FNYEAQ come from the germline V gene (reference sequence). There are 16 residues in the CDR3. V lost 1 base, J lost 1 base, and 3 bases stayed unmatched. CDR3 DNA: TGTGCCAGCAGCTTAGGGAGCGGGGGGGCCCAAGAGACCCAGTACTTC. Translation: CASSLGSGGAQETQYF. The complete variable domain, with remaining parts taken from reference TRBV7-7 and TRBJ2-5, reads GAGVSQSPRYKVTKRGQDVTLRCDPISSHATLYWYQQALGQGPEFLTYFNYEAQPDKSGLPSDRFSAERPEGSISTLTIQRTEQRDSAMYRCASSLGSGGAQETQYFGPGTRLLVL.

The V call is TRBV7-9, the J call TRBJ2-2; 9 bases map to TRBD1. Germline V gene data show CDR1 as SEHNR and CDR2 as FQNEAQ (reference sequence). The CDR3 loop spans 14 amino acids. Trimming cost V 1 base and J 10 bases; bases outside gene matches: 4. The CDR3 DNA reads TGTGCCAGCAGCTTAGAAGACAGGGGGGAGGAGCTGTTTTTT. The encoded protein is CASSLEDRGEELFF.

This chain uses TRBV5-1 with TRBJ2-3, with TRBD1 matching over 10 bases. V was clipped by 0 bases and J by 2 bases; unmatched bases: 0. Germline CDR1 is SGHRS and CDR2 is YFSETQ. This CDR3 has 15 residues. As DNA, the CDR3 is TGCGCCAGCAGCTTGGGACAGGGGGCCACAGATACGCAGTATTTT. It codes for CASSLGQGATDTQYF.

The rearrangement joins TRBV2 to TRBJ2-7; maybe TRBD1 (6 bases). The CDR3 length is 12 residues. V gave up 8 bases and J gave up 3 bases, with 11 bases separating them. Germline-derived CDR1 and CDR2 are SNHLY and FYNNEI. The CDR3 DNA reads TGTGCCAGCTTGGAACAGGGCTACGAGCAGTACTTC. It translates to CASLEQGYEQYF.

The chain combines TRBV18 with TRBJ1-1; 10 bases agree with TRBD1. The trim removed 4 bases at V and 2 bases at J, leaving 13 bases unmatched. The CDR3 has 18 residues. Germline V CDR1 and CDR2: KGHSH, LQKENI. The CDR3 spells CASSLQTGGVGLNTEAFF. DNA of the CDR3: TGTGCCAGCTCACTCCAGACAGGGGGCGTGGGGTTAAACACTGAAGCTTTCTTT.

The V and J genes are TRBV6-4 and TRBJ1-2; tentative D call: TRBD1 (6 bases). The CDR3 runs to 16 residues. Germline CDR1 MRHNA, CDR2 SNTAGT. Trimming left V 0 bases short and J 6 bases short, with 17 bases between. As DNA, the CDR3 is TGTGCCAGCAGTGACTCAGGGGGGGGCGTTCGGGATGGCTACACCTTC. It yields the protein CASSDSGGGVRDGYTF.

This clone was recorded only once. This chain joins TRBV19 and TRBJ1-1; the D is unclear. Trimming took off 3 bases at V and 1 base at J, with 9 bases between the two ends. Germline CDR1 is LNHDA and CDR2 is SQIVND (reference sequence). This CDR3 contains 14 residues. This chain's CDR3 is CASSMDLRNTEAFF. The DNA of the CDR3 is TGTGCCAGTAGTATGGACCTCCGGAACACTGAAGCTTTCTTT. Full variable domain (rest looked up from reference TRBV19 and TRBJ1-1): DGGITQSPKYLFRKEGQNVTLSCEQNLNHDAMYWYRQDPGQGLRLIYYSQIVNDFQKGDIAEGYSVSREKKESFPLTVTSAQKNPTAFYLCASSMDLRNTEAFFGQGTRLTVV.

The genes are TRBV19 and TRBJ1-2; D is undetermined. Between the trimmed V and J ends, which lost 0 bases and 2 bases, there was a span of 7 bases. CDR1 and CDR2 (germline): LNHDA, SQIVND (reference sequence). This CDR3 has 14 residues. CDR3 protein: CASSIEEGNYGYTF. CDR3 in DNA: TGTGCCAGTAGTATAGAGGAGGGAAACTATGGCTACACCTTC.

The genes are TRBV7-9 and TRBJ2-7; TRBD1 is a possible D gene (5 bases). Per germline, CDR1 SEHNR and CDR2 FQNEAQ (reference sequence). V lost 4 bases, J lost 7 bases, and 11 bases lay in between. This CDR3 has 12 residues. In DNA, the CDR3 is TGTGCCAGCAGCTCCCTAAGACAGGAGCAGTACTTC. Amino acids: CASSSLRQEQYF.

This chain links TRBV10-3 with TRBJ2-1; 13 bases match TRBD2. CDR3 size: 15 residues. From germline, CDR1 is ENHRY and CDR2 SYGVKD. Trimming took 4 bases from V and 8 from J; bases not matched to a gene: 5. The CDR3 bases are TGTGCCATCAGTGGGACTAGCGGGGGCGTAGATGAGCAGTTCTTC. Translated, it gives CAISGTSGGVDEQFF.

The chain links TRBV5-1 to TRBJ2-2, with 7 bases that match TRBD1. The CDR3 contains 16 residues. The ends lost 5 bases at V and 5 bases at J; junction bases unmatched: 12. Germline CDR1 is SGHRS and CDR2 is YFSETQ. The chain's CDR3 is CASRAEGTASTGELFF. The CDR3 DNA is TGCGCCAGCAGAGCCGAGGGGACAGCGAGTACCGGGGAGCTGTTTTTT. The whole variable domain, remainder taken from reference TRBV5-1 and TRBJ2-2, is KAGVTQTPRYLIKTRGQQVTLSCSPISGHRSVSWYQQTPGQGLQFLFEYFSETQRNKGNFPGRFSGRQFSNSRSEMNVSTLELGDSALYLCASRAEGTASTGELFFGEGSRLTVL.

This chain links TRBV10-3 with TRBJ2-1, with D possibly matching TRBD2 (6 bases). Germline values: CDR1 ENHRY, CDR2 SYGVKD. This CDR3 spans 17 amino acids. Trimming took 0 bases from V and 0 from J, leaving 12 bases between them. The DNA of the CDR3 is TGTGCCATCAGTGAGTCGCAGGCGGGGTCCTCCTACAATGAGCAGTTCTTC. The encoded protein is CAISESQAGSSYNEQFF.

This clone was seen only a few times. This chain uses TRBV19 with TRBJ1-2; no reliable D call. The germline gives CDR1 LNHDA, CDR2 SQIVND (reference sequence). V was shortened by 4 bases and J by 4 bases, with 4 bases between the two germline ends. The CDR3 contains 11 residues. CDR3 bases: TGTGCCAGTAGTAGCAGCTATGGCTACACCTTC. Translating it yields CASSSSYGYTF.

CDR3 sequence: CASSIGLAEFHTDTQYF. CDR3 DNA sequence: TGTGCCAGCAGTATCGGACTAGCCGAATTCCACACAGATACGCAGTATTTT. The rearrangement joins TRBV7-9 to TRBJ2-3; 8 nucleotides agree with TRBD2. After removal of 6 bases from V and 2 bases from J, the junction contained 13 bases not matched to a gene. The CDR3 runs to 17 residues. Germline CDR1 and CDR2: SEHNR and FQNEAQ (reference sequence).

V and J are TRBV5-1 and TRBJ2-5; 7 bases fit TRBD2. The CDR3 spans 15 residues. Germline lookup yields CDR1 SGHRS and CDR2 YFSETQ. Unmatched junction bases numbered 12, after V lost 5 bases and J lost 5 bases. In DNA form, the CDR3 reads TGCGCCAGCAGAGGCCAAGCGGGGCTTGGTGAGACCCAGTACTTC. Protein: CASRGQAGLGETQYF.

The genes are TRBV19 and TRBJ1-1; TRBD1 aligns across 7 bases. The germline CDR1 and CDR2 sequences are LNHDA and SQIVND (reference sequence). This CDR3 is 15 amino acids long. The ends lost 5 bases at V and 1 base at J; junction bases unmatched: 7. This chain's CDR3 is CASSPRGFGNTEAFF. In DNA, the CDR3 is TGTGCCAGTAGTCCCAGGGGGTTCGGGAACACTGAAGCTTTCTTT.

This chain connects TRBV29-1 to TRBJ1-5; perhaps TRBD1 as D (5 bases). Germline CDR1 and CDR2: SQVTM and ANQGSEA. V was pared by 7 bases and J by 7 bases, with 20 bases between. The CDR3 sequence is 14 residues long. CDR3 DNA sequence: TGCAGCGCTCGTGTGGGGGGACCGGGGCAGCCCCAGCATTTT. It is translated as CSARVGGPGQPQHF.

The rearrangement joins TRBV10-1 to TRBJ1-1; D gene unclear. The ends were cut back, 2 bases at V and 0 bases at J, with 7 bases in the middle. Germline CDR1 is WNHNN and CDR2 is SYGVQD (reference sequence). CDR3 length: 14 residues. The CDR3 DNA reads TGCGCCAGCAGTGAGAGTAGGGTGAACACTGAAGCTTTCTTT. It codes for CASSESRVNTEAFF.

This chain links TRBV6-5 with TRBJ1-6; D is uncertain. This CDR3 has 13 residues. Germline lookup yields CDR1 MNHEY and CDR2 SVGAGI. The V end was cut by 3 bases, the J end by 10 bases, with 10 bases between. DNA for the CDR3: TGTGCCAGCAGTTATATAGGAGGGTCACCCCTCCACTTT. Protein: CASSYIGGSPLHF.

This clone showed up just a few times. The CDR3 reads CASSESGVAEAFF. The CDR3 DNA sequence: TGCGCCAGCAGTGAGTCCGGGGTCGCTGAAGCTTTCTTT. The chain is built from TRBV10-1 and TRBJ1-1; D unresolved. Trimming took 0 bases from V and 6 from J, leaving 8 bases between them. This CDR3 contains 13 residues. Germline assignment: CDR1 WNHNN and CDR2 SYGVQD (reference sequence).

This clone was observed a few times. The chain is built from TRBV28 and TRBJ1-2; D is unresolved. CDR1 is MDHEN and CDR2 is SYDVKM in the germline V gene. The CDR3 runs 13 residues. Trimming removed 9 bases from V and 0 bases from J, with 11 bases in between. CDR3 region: CASLSGANYGYTF. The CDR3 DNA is TGTGCCAGTCTTAGTGGAGCTAACTATGGCTACACCTTC.

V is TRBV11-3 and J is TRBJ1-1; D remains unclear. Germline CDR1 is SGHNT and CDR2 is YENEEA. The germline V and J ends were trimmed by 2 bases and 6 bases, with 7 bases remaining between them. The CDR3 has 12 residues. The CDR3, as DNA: TGTGCCAGCAGCTTAATCCTCGCTGAAGCTTTCTTT. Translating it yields CASSLILAEAFF.

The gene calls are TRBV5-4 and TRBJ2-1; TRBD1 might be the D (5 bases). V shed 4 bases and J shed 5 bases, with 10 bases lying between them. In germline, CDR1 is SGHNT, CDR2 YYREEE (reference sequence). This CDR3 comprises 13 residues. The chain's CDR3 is CASSPQQDNEQFF. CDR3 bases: TGTGCCAGCAGCCCACAACAGGACAATGAGCAGTTCTTC.

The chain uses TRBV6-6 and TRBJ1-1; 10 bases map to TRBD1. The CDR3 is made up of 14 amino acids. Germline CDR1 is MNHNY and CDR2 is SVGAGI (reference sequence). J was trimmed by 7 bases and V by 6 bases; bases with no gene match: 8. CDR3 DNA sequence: TGTGCCAGCAGCCTGACAGGGGGCACGGGTGAAGCTTTCTTT. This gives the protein CASSLTGGTGEAFF.

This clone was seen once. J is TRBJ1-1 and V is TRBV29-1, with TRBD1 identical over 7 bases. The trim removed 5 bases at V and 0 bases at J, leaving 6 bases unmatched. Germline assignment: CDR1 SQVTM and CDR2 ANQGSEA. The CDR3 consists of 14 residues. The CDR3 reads CSVLRQGMNTEAFF. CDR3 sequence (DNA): TGCAGCGTTTTAAGACAGGGTATGAACACTGAAGCTTTCTTT.